These 21 T cell receptor beta chains were sequenced from one sample in a study of blood T cell repertoires in COVID-19. Libraries were prepared by immunoSEQ multiplex PCR; TCRdb keeps only in-frame clonotypes and omits some of them. The sample records a few hundred thousand clones, more than 75% being singletons. The sequenced material came from PBMCs or T cells enriched from blood (not recorded which). All receptors come from a woman in her twenties or thirties who had recovered from COVID-19.

This chain links TRBV28 with TRBJ2-7; D may be TRBD2 (6 bases). The V gene's germline CDR1 is MDHEN and CDR2 SYDVKM. Deletions cut 5 bases from V and 4 bases from J, with 18 bases between. The CDR3 is 15 amino acids. The CDR3 loop reads CASSLSQLAAYEQYF. As DNA, the CDR3 is TGTGCCAGCAGTCTTTCCCAACTAGCAGCATACGAGCAGTACTTC.

The chain is built from TRBV5-6 and TRBJ1-6; D gene unclear. V was clipped by 0 bases and J by 8 bases, with 9 bases between them. Germline-derived CDR1 and CDR2 are SGHDT and YYEEEE. The length of the CDR3 is 14 residues. Here the CDR3 reads CASSLGTVDSPLHF. For the CDR3, the DNA is TGTGCCAGCAGCTTGGGTACTGTAGATTCACCCCTCCACTTT.

V gene TRBV9 combines with J gene TRBJ1-4; TRBD1 matches 8 bases. Germline trimming cut 3 bases from V and 7 bases from J; bases unmatched to any gene: 8. CDR1 and CDR2 (germline): SGDLS, YYNGEE. This CDR3 is built from 15 residues. CDR3 in DNA: TGTGCCAGCAGCGCTACAGGGGGGTTGGGTGAAAAACTGTTTTTT. Translating it yields CASSATGGLGEKLFF.

The chain couples TRBV9 to TRBJ1-2, with D perhaps matching TRBD1 (5 bases). Germline CDR1 reads SGDLS; CDR2 reads YYNGEE. The CDR3 length is 16 residues. Trimming shortened V by 0 bases and J by 7 bases, and 19 bases separated the two germline ends. The CDR3 protein is CASSVDSAGWSGGYTF. In nucleotides, the CDR3 is TGTGCCAGCAGCGTAGATTCGGCAGGGTGGAGTGGTGGCTACACCTTC. Full variable domain (rest looked up from reference TRBV9 and TRBJ1-2): DSGVTQTPKHLITATGQRVTLRCSPRSGDLSVYWYQQSLDQGLQFLIQYYNGEERAKGNILERFSAQQFPDLHSELNLSSLELGDSALYFCASSVDSAGWSGGYTFGSGTRLTVV.

This clone was detected a few times. The chain combines TRBV12-3 or TRBV12-4 with TRBJ1-3, with no clear D. V lost 2 bases, J lost 4 bases, and 6 bases lay in between. The CDR3 extends over 13 amino acids. CDR3 sequence reads: CASSLSGGNTIYF. In DNA form, the CDR3 reads TGTGCCAGCAGTTTATCGGGGGGAAACACCATATATTTT.

This rearrangement joins TRBV5-1 to TRBJ2-5; 11 bases agree with TRBD2. The CDR3 has 15 residues. Per germline, CDR1 SGHRS and CDR2 YFSETQ. The ends lost 4 bases at V and 5 bases at J; junction bases unmatched: 7. The CDR3: CASSVSGGGFETQYF. For the CDR3, the DNA is TGCGCCAGCAGCGTTAGCGGGGGGGGGTTCGAGACCCAGTACTTC.

The rearrangement joins TRBV2 to TRBJ2-1; 9 bases fit TRBD1. With 6 bases clipped from V and 2 bases from J, the junction kept 5 bases outside the gene matches. Germline CDR1 and CDR2: SNHLY and FYNNEI. This CDR3 has 15 amino acids. CDR3 DNA sequence: TGTGCCAGCAGGGCTGACAGGGGGACCTACAATGAGCAGTTCTTC. Protein sequence: CASRADRGTYNEQFF.

The chain is built from TRBV7-6 and TRBJ1-6, with 8 positions matching TRBD1. Germline-derived CDR1 and CDR2 are SGHVS and FNYEAQ. Trimming took 5 bases from V and 7 from J; bases not matched to a gene: 10. This CDR3 is built from 16 residues. The CDR3 region is CASSPITGTGNSPLHF. The CDR3 DNA reads as TGTGCCAGCAGCCCGATCACCGGGACAGGAAATTCACCCCTCCACTTT. Using reference TRBV7-6 and TRBJ1-6 for the parts outside the CDR3, the full variable domain is GAGVSQSPRYKVTKRGQDVALRCDPISGHVSLYWYRQALGQGPEFLTYFNYEAQQDKSGLPNDRFSAERPEGSISTLTIQRTEQRDSAMYRCASSPITGTGNSPLHFGNGTRLTVT.

This chain links TRBV9 with TRBJ1-2, with 9 bases that match TRBD1. Unmatched junction bases numbered 4, after V lost 0 bases and J lost 4 bases. Germline V gene sequence: CDR1 SGDLS, CDR2 YYNGEE. This CDR3 comprises 15 residues. The DNA of the CDR3 is TGTGCCAGCAGCGTAGCCGGGACAGGGTCCTATGGCTACACCTTC. Amino acid sequence: CASSVAGTGSYGYTF.

There are a few counts of this clone. The chain joins TRBV9 to TRBJ2-1; D possibly corresponds to TRBD1 (5 bases). Germline assignment: CDR1 SGDLS and CDR2 YYNGEE. The CDR3 is 13 amino acids. V was cut by 2 bases and J by 9 bases, with 12 bases left in between. CDR3: CASSVTVRGEQFF. As DNA, the CDR3 is TGTGCCAGCAGCGTGACAGTTCGCGGTGAGCAGTTCTTC.

J is TRBJ1-2 and V is TRBV19; 7 nucleotides line up with TRBD1. Per germline, CDR1 LNHDA and CDR2 SQIVND (reference sequence). V shed 5 bases, J shed 6 bases, and the junction held 9 bases outside the gene matches. The CDR3 contains 14 residues. CDR3 sequence reads: CASSFLRDRDGYTF. The DNA for the CDR3 is TGTGCCAGTAGTTTCCTACGGGACAGAGATGGCTACACCTTC.

CDR3 sequence: CSVSRQTNTGELFF. The CDR3 nucleotides read TGCAGCGTTTCAAGACAGACCAACACCGGGGAGCTGTTTTTT. This chain connects TRBV29-1 to TRBJ2-2, with a tentative D call TRBD1 (5 bases). V was shortened by 5 bases and J by 2 bases, with 12 bases between the two germline ends. CDR1 SQVTM and CDR2 ANQGSEA come from the germline V gene. The length of the CDR3 is 14 residues.

J is TRBJ2-2 and V is TRBV5-1; D is perhaps TRBD1 (6 bases). CDR3 length: 13 residues. CDR1 is SGHRS and CDR2 is YFSETQ in the germline V gene. Trimming removed 6 bases from V and 2 bases from J, with 8 bases in between. The CDR3 nucleotides are TGCGCCAGCACCAGGGGCAACACCGGGGAGCTGTTTTTT. Translated, it gives CASTRGNTGELFF.

The rearrangement links TRBV25-1 to TRBJ2-7; D perhaps matches TRBD1 (6 bases). The germline V and J ends were trimmed by 4 bases and 3 bases, with 10 bases remaining between them. CDR1 and CDR2 from the germline V gene are MGHDK and SYGVNS. The CDR3 length is 13 residues. The CDR3 coding sequence is TGTGCCAGCAGTGGAGGGGACAACTACGAGCAGTACTTC. Translation: CASSGGDNYEQYF.

The J gene is TRBJ2-1, the V gene TRBV7-3; a weak D match, TRBD2 (7 bases). Germline CDR1 reads SGHTA; CDR2 reads FQGTGA. V lost 5 bases and J lost 8, with 25 bases in between. The CDR3 covers 17 residues. The chain's CDR3 is CASSPKWGGLPGDEQFF. In DNA, the CDR3 is TGTGCCAGCAGCCCCAAATGGGGGGGACTCCCAGGGGATGAGCAGTTCTTC.

The V gene is TRBV11-2, the J gene TRBJ2-3, with 10 positions matching TRBD2. Trimming took 7 bases from V and 2 from J; bases not matched to a gene: 9. This CDR3 has 16 amino acids. The germline CDR1 and CDR2 sequences are SGHAT and FQNNGV. The CDR3 nucleotides are TGTGCCAGCACCGTTGTAGCGGGAGGCTCCACAGATACGCAGTATTTT. Protein product: CASTVVAGGSTDTQYF.

The chain carries TRBV24-1 and TRBJ1-6; 9 bases are shared with TRBD1. V trimming: 3 bases; J trimming: 2 bases; junction bases outside the gene matches: 10. The CDR3 runs 19 residues. Per the germline V gene, CDR1 is KGHDR and CDR2 is SFDVKD. The CDR3 DNA reads TGTGCCACCAGTGATCCTGGGGGTACAGGGGGCACCTATAATTCACCCCTCCACTTT. This encodes CATSDPGGTGGTYNSPLHF.

The rearrangement joins TRBV5-4 to TRBJ1-1, with 8 positions matching TRBD1. This CDR3 spans 17 amino acids. V shed 2 bases, J shed 4 bases, and the junction held 13 bases outside the gene matches. Germline V gives CDR1 SGHNT, CDR2 YYREEE (reference sequence). The CDR3 DNA reads as TGTGCCAGCAGCTTACCGGACAGGGCTCGCGCCGGCACTGAAGCTTTCTTT. It is translated as CASSLPDRARAGTEAFF.

This chain connects TRBV27 to TRBJ2-5; a possible D gene is TRBD2 (6 bases). Between the trimmed V and J ends, which lost 4 bases and 2 bases, there was a span of 11 bases. In germline, CDR1 is MNHEY, CDR2 SMNVEV (reference sequence). The CDR3 loop spans 14 amino acids. The CDR3 coding sequence is TGTGCCAGCAGTTCCAAAAGCGGGCAAGAGACCCAGTACTTC. Residues: CASSSKSGQETQYF.

The V call is TRBV28, the J call TRBJ1-1; no firm D call. Germline V gives CDR1 MDHEN, CDR2 SYDVKM. Trimming removed 3 bases from V and 0 bases from J, with 8 bases in between. The CDR3 runs 14 residues. The CDR3 loop is CASSFSVMNTEAFF. CDR3 DNA: TGTGCCAGCAGTTTCTCAGTAATGAACACTGAAGCTTTCTTT.

The chain carries TRBV6-5 and TRBJ1-6, with 8 bases identical to TRBD1. The CDR3 runs 13 residues. Germline values: CDR1 MNHEY, CDR2 SVGAGI. Trimming at V came to 6 bases and at J to 14 bases, leaving 9 bases not matched to a gene. CDR3: CASSPDRARSLHF. The CDR3 nucleotides read TGTGCCAGCAGCCCGGACAGGGCCCGATCCCTCCACTTT.